One sample yielded the 5 T cell receptor beta chains listed below, sequenced in a study of blood T cell repertoires in COVID-19. Here immunoSEQ multiplex PCR was the method, and the copy in TCRdb shows in-frame clones only, minus some. The table has over 90,000 clones, approximately 89% seen once. Input material: peripheral blood. The receptors stem from an elderly woman in a cohort sampled during active COVID-19.

The chain combines TRBV28 with TRBJ2-7; 8 nucleotides line up with TRBD2. The CDR3 length is 15 residues. Germline V gene lookup returns CDR1 MDHEN and CDR2 SYDVKM. Trimming at V came to 7 bases and at J to 4 bases, leaving 12 bases not matched to a gene. CDR3 sequence (DNA): TGTGCCAGCACCCCCGGGTTAGCGGGAAGTTACGAGCAGTACTTC. This codes for CASTPGLAGSYEQYF.

The rearrangement links TRBV19 to TRBJ1-3, with TRBD1 matching 7 bases. J lost 1 base, V lost 6 bases, and 3 bases had no gene match. This CDR3 is 14 amino acids long. Germline V gives CDR1 LNHDA, CDR2 SQIVND (reference sequence). DNA of the CDR3: TGTGCCAGTAGCGTGGACAGGTCTGGAAACACCATATATTTT. It yields the protein CASSVDRSGNTIYF.

The rearrangement links TRBV7-9 to TRBJ2-7; tentatively, D is TRBD1 (6 bases). The germline V gene has CDR1 SEHNR and CDR2 FQNEAQ (reference sequence). V lost 3 bases, J lost 7 bases, and 13 bases lay in between. This CDR3 has 13 residues. The CDR3 nucleotides read TGTGCCAGCAGCTTTGACAGGTTGGGGGAGCAGTACTTC. It yields the protein CASSFDRLGEQYF.

The V and J genes are TRBV6-5 and TRBJ2-7, with D possibly TRBD2 on 5 matching bases. Between the trimmed V and J ends, which lost 7 bases and 5 bases, there was a span of 9 bases. Germline CDR1 is MNHEY and CDR2 is SVGAGI. The CDR3 has 11 amino acids. The CDR3 bases are TGTGCCAGCAAAGGACTGGACGAGCAGTACTTC. Amino acids: CASKGLDEQYF.

The chain couples TRBV15 to TRBJ1-3; D unresolved. The germline gives CDR1 LNHNV, CDR2 YYDKDF (reference sequence). V was trimmed by 0 bases and J by 0 bases, leaving 6 bases between them. The CDR3 extends over 15 amino acids. This CDR3 is CATSRDQVSGNTIYF. CDR3 sequence (DNA): TGTGCCACCAGCAGAGATCAGGTCTCTGGAAACACCATATATTTT.